This T cell receptor beta chain derives from a study of blood T cells in healthy people across ages. A second PCR, run for about 7 to 11 cycles, used a sample-barcoded 5' primer plus a J-beta primer mix. TCRdb used MiXCR to reprocess the 5' RACE reads, holding one entry per CDR3 protein. The top ten hold 20% to 25% of the sample, which has approximately 800,000 distinct CDR3 sequences, roughly 64% seen once. The junction had 6 bases not matched to a gene; V was cut back by 4 bases and J by 9 bases. Germline assignment: CDR1 LNHDA and CDR2 SQIVND (reference sequence). This CDR3 has 14 amino acids. The chain uses TRBV19 and TRBJ2-2; the match to TRBD2 covers 9 bases. The sample was blood. This receptor was identified in a man in his thirties or forties in good health. CDR3 protein: CASSTWGTSRELFF. The CDR3 nucleotides are TGTGCCAGTAGTACCTGGGGGACTAGCAGGGAGCTGTTTTTT.